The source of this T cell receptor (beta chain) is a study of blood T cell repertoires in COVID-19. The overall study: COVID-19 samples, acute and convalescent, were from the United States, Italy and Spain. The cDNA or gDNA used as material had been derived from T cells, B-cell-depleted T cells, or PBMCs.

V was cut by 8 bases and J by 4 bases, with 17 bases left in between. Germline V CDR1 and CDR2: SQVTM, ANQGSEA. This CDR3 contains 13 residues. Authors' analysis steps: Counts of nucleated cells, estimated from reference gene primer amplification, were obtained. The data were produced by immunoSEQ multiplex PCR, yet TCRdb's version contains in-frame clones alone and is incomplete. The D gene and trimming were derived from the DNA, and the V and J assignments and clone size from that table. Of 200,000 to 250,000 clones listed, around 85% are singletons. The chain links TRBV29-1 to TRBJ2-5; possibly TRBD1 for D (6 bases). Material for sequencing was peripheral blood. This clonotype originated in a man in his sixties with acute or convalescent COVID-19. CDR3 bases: TGCAGCTTTCCGACAGGACCCTCAGAGACCCAGTACTTC. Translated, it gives CSFPTGPSETQYF.